One and the same sample provided the 24 T cell receptor beta chains below, sequenced in a study. TCRdb ran MiXCR on the 5' RACE reads and lists one entry per CDR3 protein. The table includes tens of thousands of distinct CDR3 sequences, approximately 24% detected once. The sequencing input was tumor-infiltrating naive CD4+ T cells sorted from the breast tumor. Subset of the sample: naive CD4+ T cells, CD4+CD45RA+CD25-. The receptors were gathered from a female donor with breast cancer.

This clonotype has just a few counts. The gene calls are TRBV29-1 and TRBJ2-3, with 9 bases fitting TRBD1. CDR1 and CDR2 (germline): SQVTM, ANQGSEA. V lost 7 bases to trimming and J lost 1 base; unmatched junction nucleotides: 3. The CDR3 is 13 amino acids. The CDR3 DNA reads as TGCAGCGCCAGGACAGGGGGCACAGATACGCAGTATTTT. Translation gives CSARTGGTDTQYF.

This sequence joins TRBV6-2 or TRBV6-3 and TRBJ2-2; D tentatively fits TRBD1 or TRBD2 (6 bases each). CDR1 and CDR2 (germline): MNHEY, SVGEGT. V was shortened by 10 bases and J by 0 bases, with 9 bases between the two germline ends. The CDR3 runs to 13 residues. Here the CDR3 reads CATRGPNTGELFF. In DNA, the CDR3 is TGTGCCACACGGGGGCCGAACACCGGGGAGCTGTTTTTT.

This clonotype occurred many times. This chain uses TRBV4-3 with TRBJ2-2; D is unclear. This CDR3 is built from 12 residues. The ends were cut back, 1 base at V and 8 bases at J, with 5 bases in the middle. Germline values: CDR1 LGHNA, CDR2 YSLEER. CDR3 bases: TGCGCCAGCAGCCAAGTGCGAGGGGAGCTGTTTTTT. Translation: CASSQVRGELFF.

This clonotype is classed as medium-sized. V is TRBV7-2 and J is TRBJ2-1, with TRBD2 matching over 10 bases. V gave up 3 bases and J gave up 7 bases; unmatched junction bases: 12. The CDR3 covers 17 residues. The germline gives CDR1 SGHTA, CDR2 FQGNSA. In nucleotides, the CDR3 is TGTGCCAGCAGCTTGGACCGACCTCTAGCGGGAGTGAATGAGCAGTTCTTC. This gives the protein CASSLDRPLAGVNEQFF.

This clonotype was detected many times. The chain has TRBV7-6 and TRBJ2-1, with 12 bases that match TRBD2. CDR1 and CDR2 (germline): SGHVS, FNYEAQ. CDR3 size: 16 residues. Unmatched junction bases numbered 4, after V lost 4 bases and J lost 3 bases. The CDR3 loop reads CASSSRTSGNYNEQFF. CDR3 bases: TGTGCCAGCAGCTCACGGACTAGCGGGAACTACAATGAGCAGTTCTTC.

This clonotype appeared a few times. The chain is built from TRBV20-1 and TRBJ2-1; no definite D call. This CDR3 comprises 11 residues. Germline V gene sequence: CDR1 DFQATT, CDR2 SNEGSKA (reference sequence). The germline V and J ends were trimmed by 6 bases and 5 bases, with 8 bases remaining between them. CDR3 DNA: TGCAGTGCCAAAAATAACAATGAGCAGTTCTTC. This sequence encodes CSAKNNNEQFF.

This clonotype occurred a few times. The chain combines TRBV10-3 with TRBJ1-5, with 7 bases identical to TRBD1. V shed 6 bases, J shed 4 bases, and the junction held 6 bases outside the gene matches. The CDR3 runs 14 residues. CDR1 ENHRY and CDR2 SYGVKD come from the germline V gene. The CDR3 region has the DNA TGTGCCATCAGCGAAACAGGGGTAAATCAGCCCCAGCATTTT. Residues: CAISETGVNQPQHF.

The chain is built from TRBV20-1 and TRBJ2-5; TRBD1 agrees at 10 bases. Germline CDR1 and CDR2: DFQATT and SNEGSKA (reference sequence). This CDR3 comprises 16 residues. V was clipped by 4 bases and J by 2 bases; unmatched bases: 10. CDR3 protein: CSAIAGQGPGQETQYF. Written as DNA, the CDR3 is TGCAGTGCTATTGCGGGACAGGGGCCAGGTCAAGAGACCCAGTACTTC.

The rearrangement links TRBV12-3 or TRBV12-4 to TRBJ2-1; 12 bases line up with TRBD1. This CDR3 contains 14 residues. After removal of 8 bases from V and 9 bases from J, the junction contained 8 bases not matched to a gene. DNA of the CDR3: TGTGCCAGCGGTACGGGACAGGGGGCAGGTGAGCAGTTCTTC. Translation: CASGTGQGAGEQFF.

V gene TRBV19 combines with J gene TRBJ2-3; TRBD2 aligns across 13 bases. V lost 5 bases, J lost 1 base, and 9 bases stayed unmatched. CDR1 LNHDA and CDR2 SQIVND come from the germline V gene (reference sequence). The CDR3 is 18 amino acids. For the CDR3, the DNA is TGTGCCAGTAGTTCTCCCGGGACTAGCGGGACACGCACAGATACGCAGTATTTT. Protein sequence: CASSSPGTSGTRTDTQYF.

This clonotype was seen a few times. The chain links TRBV5-1 to TRBJ2-1, with 9 bases fitting TRBD2. The CDR3 length is 15 residues. CDR1 and CDR2 (germline): SGHRS, YFSETQ. The V gene end was trimmed by 6 bases and the J gene end by 11 bases; junction bases not matched to a gene: 15. The DNA for the CDR3 is TGCGCCAGCAACGACCTTTTAGCGGGAGCCATCCAGCAGTTCTTC. As protein: CASNDLLAGAIQQFF.

In its sample, this clonotype was seen a few times. The V and J genes are TRBV6-1 and TRBJ1-5; 8 bases fit TRBD1. The J segment lost 0 bases and the V segment lost 0 bases, leaving 10 bases of the junction unmatched. The length of the CDR3 is 19 residues. Germline V gives CDR1 MNHNS, CDR2 SASEGT. Written as DNA, the CDR3 is TGTGCCAGCAGTGAAGCGCTGGGGACAGGCCTTTATAGCAATCAGCCCCAGCATTTT. Amino acid sequence: CASSEALGTGLYSNQPQHF.

This clonotype was seen at least ten times. CDR3 amino acids: CASKTGGKAEAFF. As DNA, the CDR3 is TGTGCCAGCAAAACAGGGGGGAAGGCTGAAGCTTTCTTT. V is TRBV28 and J is TRBJ1-1, with 8 bases aligning to TRBD1. V shed 7 bases, J shed 6 bases, and the junction held 7 bases outside the gene matches. Germline CDR1 is MDHEN and CDR2 is SYDVKM. CDR3 length equals 13 residues. The full variable domain, with the rest looked up from reference TRBV28 and TRBJ1-1, is DVKVTQSSRYLVKRTGEKVFLECVQDMDHENMFWYRQDPGLGLRLIYFSYDVKMKEKGDIPEGYSVSREKKERFSLILESASTNQTSMYLCASKTGGKAEAFFGQGTRLTVV.

The chain has TRBV7-9 and TRBJ1-3; D call uncertain. Trimming shortened V by 2 bases and J by 0 bases, and 11 bases separated the two germline ends. This CDR3 is 16 amino acids long. Germline loops: CDR1 SEHNR, CDR2 FQNEAQ (reference sequence). The CDR3 spells CASSLRPASSGNTIYF. CDR3 bases: TGTGCCAGCAGCTTACGGCCGGCCAGCTCTGGAAACACCATATATTTT.

V usage is TRBV14 and J usage is TRBJ1-5; perhaps TRBD1 as D (6 bases). Trimming shortened V by 4 bases and J by 3 bases, and 10 bases separated the two germline ends. Germline CDR1 and CDR2: SGHDN and FVKESK. The CDR3 runs 14 residues. The CDR3 nucleotides are TGTGCCAGCAGCCCCCCGGGGGCCAATCAGCCCCAGCATTTT. It codes for CASSPPGANQPQHF.

This clonotype has more than one count but fewer than ten. The rearrangement joins TRBV12-3 or TRBV12-4 to TRBJ2-1; D gene ambiguous. Between the trimmed V and J ends, which lost 3 bases and 5 bases, there was a span of 14 bases. The CDR3 loop spans 15 amino acids. For the CDR3, the DNA is TGTGCCAGCAGTTTTCGACTCTTCGCACACAATGAGCAGTTCTTC. Translation: CASSFRLFAHNEQFF.

Comment on this clonotype: One end of the junction varies from germline; a read error may be responsible. This sequence joins TRBV19 and TRBJ1-2; 8 bases map to TRBD1. Germline V gives CDR1 LNHDA, CDR2 SQIVND (reference sequence). CDR3 length: 16 residues. The CDR3 bases are TGTGCCAGTGGTATAGCCGCGGACAGGGTTAACTATGGCTACACCTTC. The encoded protein is CASGIAADRVNYGYTF.

The chain carries TRBV20-1 and TRBJ1-1; D unresolved. The CDR3 consists of 12 residues. The germline V gene encodes CDR1 DFQATT and CDR2 SNEGSKA (reference sequence). V shed 7 bases and J shed 1 base, with 10 bases lying between them. CDR3 bases: TGCAGTGGCCGGACGGGGAACACTGAAGCTTTCTTT. This translates into CSGRTGNTEAFF.

This clonotype has a count of ten or more. The chain combines TRBV7-2 with TRBJ1-3, with unresolved D. The CDR3 length is 12 residues. V lost 5 bases and J lost 8, with 10 bases in between. The germline V gene encodes CDR1 SGHTA and CDR2 FQGNSA. CDR3 sequence: CASSRTVDTIYF. The CDR3 nucleotides read TGTGCCAGCAGCCGCACTGTGGACACCATATATTTT.

V gene TRBV4-2 combines with J gene TRBJ2-7, with TRBD2 matching 7 bases. Germline V gene data show CDR1 as LGHNA and CDR2 as YNFKEQ. The ends lost 0 bases at V and 2 bases at J; junction bases unmatched: 7. There are 16 residues in the CDR3. CDR3 DNA sequence: TGTGCCAGCAGCCAAGATTGGTCTAGCGGCACCTACGAGCAGTACTTC. Its protein product is CASSQDWSSGTYEQYF.

The chain has TRBV6-2 or TRBV6-3 and TRBJ1-5; no clear D. This CDR3 spans 14 amino acids. The germline gives CDR1 MNHEY, CDR2 SVGEGT. V lost 0 bases and J lost 7, with 10 bases in between. The CDR3 bases are TGTGCCAGCAGTTACTCCGTGGAGGGCCAGCCCCAGCATTTT. As protein: CASSYSVEGQPQHF.

This clonotype appeared a single time. The gene calls are TRBV7-9 and TRBJ2-1; D perhaps matches TRBD1 (6 bases). This CDR3 comprises 14 residues. V gave up 3 bases and J gave up 3 bases, with 9 bases separating them. CDR1 and CDR2 (germline): SEHNR, FQNEAQ (reference sequence). CDR3: CASSFGGLYNEQFF. The CDR3 bases are TGTGCCAGCAGCTTTGGGGGCCTCTACAATGAGCAGTTCTTC.

This clonotype ranks as medium-sized. CDR3 loop: CASGTVHNEQFF. The CDR3 DNA reads TGTGCCAGCGGAACGGTACACAATGAGCAGTTCTTC. The gene calls are TRBV9 and TRBJ2-1; no reliable D call. V was trimmed by 7 bases and J by 5 bases, leaving 10 bases between them. This CDR3 spans 12 amino acids. CDR1 and CDR2 from the germline V gene are SGDLS and YYNGEE.

The V gene is TRBV27, the J gene TRBJ2-2, with D perhaps matching TRBD1 (6 bases). This CDR3 has 17 amino acids. Trimming shortened V by 5 bases and J by 1 base, and 17 bases separated the two germline ends. From germline, CDR1 is MNHEY and CDR2 SMNVEV (reference sequence). In nucleotides, the CDR3 is TGTGCCAGCAGTCATCATTTAGGCAGGGGGAACACCGGGGAGCTGTTTTTT. It yields the protein CASSHHLGRGNTGELFF.